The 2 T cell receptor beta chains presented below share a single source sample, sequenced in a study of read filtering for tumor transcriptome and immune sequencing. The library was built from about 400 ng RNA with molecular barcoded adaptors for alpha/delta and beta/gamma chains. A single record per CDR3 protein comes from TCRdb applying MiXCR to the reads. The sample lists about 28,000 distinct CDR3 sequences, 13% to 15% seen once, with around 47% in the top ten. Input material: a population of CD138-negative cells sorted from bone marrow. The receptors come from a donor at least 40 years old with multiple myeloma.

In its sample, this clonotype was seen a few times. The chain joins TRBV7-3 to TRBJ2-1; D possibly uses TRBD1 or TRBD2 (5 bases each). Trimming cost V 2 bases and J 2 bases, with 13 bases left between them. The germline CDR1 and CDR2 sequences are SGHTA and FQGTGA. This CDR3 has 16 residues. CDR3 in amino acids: CASSLQGRSAYNEQFF. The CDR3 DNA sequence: TGTGCCAGCAGCTTACAGGGACGGAGCGCCTACAATGAGCAGTTCTTC.

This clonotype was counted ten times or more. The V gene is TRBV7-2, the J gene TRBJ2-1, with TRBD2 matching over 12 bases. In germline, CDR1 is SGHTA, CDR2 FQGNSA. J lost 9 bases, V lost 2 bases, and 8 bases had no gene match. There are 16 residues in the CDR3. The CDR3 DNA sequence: TGTGCCAGCAGCTTATGGCCTAGCGGGAGGGCCATTGAGCAGTTCTTC. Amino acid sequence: CASSLWPSGRAIEQFF.